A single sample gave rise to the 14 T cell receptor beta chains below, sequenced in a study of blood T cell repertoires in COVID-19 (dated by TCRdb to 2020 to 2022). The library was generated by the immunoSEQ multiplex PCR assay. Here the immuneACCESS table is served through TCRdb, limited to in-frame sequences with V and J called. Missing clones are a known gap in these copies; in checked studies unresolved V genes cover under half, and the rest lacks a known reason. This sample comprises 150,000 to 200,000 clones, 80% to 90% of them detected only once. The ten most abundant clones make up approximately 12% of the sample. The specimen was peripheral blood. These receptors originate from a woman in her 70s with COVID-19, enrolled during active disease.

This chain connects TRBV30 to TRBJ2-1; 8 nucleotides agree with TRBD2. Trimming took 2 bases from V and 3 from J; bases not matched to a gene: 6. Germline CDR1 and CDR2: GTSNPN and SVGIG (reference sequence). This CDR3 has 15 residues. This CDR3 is CAWSSGSGVYNEQFF. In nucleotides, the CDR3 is TGTGCCTGGAGTTCGGGTAGCGGGGTCTACAATGAGCAGTTCTTC.

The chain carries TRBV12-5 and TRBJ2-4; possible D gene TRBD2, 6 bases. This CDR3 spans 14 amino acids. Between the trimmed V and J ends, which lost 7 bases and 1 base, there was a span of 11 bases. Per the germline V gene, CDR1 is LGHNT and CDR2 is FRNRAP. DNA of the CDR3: TGTGCTAGTGTCGGAGGGTGGGCCAAAAACATTCAGTACTTC. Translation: CASVGGWAKNIQYF.

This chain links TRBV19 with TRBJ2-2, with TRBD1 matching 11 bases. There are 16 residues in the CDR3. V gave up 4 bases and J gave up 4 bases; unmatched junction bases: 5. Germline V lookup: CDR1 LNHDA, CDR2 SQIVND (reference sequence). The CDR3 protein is CASSTRTGGGTGELFF. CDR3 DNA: TGTGCCAGTAGTACTCGGACAGGGGGCGGCACCGGGGAGCTGTTTTTT.

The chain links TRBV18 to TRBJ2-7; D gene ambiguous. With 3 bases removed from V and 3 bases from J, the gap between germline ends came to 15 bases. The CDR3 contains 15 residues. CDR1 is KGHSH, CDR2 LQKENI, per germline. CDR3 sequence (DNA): TGTGCCAGCTCACCCATTCAGGTGGGTCACTACGAGCAGTACTTC. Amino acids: CASSPIQVGHYEQYF.

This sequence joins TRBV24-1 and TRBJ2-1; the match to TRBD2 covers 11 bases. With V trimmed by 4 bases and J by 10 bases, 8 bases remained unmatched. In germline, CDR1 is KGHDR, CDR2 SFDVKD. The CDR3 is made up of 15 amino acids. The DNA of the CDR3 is TGTGCCACCAGTGAGACTAGCGGGGAATTTTGGGAGCAGTTCTTC. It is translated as CATSETSGEFWEQFF.

The CDR3 DNA reads TGTGCCAGCAGTTTATACTGGACAGGGGTAGAGGAGACCCAGTACTTC. This codes for CASSLYWTGVEETQYF. The V and J genes are TRBV27 and TRBJ2-5; 9 nucleotides match TRBD1. Trimming took 1 base from V and 5 from J; bases not matched to a gene: 8. This CDR3 region has 16 residues. CDR1 and CDR2 from the germline V gene are MNHEY and SMNVEV (reference sequence).

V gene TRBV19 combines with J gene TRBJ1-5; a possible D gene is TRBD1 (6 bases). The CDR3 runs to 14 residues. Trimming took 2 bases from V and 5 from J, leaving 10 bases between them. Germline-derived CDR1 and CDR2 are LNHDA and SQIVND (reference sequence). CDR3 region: CASSIRGFYQPQHF. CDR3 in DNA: TGTGCCAGTAGTATAAGGGGGTTTTATCAGCCCCAGCATTTT.

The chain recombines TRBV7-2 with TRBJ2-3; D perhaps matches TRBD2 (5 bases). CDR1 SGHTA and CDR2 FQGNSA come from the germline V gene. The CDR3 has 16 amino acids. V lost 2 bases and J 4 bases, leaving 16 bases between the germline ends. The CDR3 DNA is TGTGCCAGCAGCTTATTCATTCGGGGAATCGCAGATACGCAGTATTTT. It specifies CASSLFIRGIADTQYF.

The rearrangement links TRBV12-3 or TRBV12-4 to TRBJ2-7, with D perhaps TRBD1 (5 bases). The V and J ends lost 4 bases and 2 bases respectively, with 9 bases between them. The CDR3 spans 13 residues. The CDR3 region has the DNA TGTGCCAGCAGTTACAGGCGTACCTACGAGCAGTACTTC. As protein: CASSYRRTYEQYF.

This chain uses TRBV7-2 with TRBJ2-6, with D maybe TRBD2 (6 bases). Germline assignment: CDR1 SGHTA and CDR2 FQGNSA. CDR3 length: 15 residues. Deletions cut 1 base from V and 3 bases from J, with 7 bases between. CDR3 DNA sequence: TGTGCCAGCAGCTTAGGGACTATTGGGGCCAACGTCCTGACTTTC. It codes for CASSLGTIGANVLTF. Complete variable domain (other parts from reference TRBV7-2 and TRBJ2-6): GAGVSQSPSNKVTEKGKDVELRCDPISGHTALYWYRQSLGQGLEFLIYFQGNSAPDKSGLPSDRFSAERTGGSVSTLTIQRTQQEDSAVYLCASSLGTIGANVLTFGAGSRLTVL.

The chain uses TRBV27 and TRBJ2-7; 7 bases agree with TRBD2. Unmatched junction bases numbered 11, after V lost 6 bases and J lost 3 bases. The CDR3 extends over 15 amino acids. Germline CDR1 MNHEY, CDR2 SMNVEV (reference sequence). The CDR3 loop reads CASSRSAGTYYEQYF. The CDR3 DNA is TGTGCCAGCAGCCGTTCAGCGGGAACGTACTACGAGCAGTACTTC.

CDR3: CASSINGAQGGTEAFF. The DNA of the CDR3 is TGTGCCAGTAGTATAAACGGGGCGCAGGGGGGCACTGAAGCTTTCTTT. This chain joins TRBV19 and TRBJ1-1, with TRBD1 matching over 7 bases. CDR1 LNHDA and CDR2 SQIVND come from the germline V gene (reference sequence). V lost 2 bases to trimming and J lost 4 bases; unmatched junction nucleotides: 10. The CDR3 extends over 16 amino acids.

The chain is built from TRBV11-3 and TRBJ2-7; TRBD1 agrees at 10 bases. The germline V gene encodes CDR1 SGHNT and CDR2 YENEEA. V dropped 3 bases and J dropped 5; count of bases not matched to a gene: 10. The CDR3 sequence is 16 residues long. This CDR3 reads CASSFSLGTGDDEQYF. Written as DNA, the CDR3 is TGTGCCAGCAGCTTCAGCCTCGGGACAGGGGACGACGAGCAGTACTTC.

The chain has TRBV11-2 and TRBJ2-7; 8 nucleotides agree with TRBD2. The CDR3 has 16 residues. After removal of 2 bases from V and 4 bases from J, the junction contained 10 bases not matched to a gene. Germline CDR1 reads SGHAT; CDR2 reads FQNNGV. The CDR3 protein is CASSLRGGRIGYEQYF. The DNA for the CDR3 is TGTGCCAGCAGCTTACGGGGCGGGAGGATTGGTTACGAGCAGTACTTC.